This TCR beta chain originates from a study of T cell responses to AZD1222 COVID-19 vaccine. Broader study findings: Variant regions that are unmutated are reportedly the target of nearly half of spike-specific TCRs.

Libraries were prepared by immunoSEQ multiplex PCR; TCRdb keeps only in-frame clonotypes and omits some of them. The table lists tens of thousands of clones, about 90% of them singletons. V was clipped by 0 bases and J by 0 bases; unmatched bases: 7. The germline V gene encodes CDR1 SGHNT and CDR2 YENEEA. This CDR3 region has 18 residues. Regarding this clone: What it binds is not known.

The starting material was peripheral blood, obtained on day 0 of AZD1222 vaccination. The chain employs TRBV11-3 and TRBJ2-1, with 8 positions matching TRBD1. This receptor was taken from an adult in good health. The CDR3 nucleotides read TGTGCCAGCAGCTTAGAACAGGGGGGCTCCAGCTCCTACAATGAGCAGTTCTTC. As protein: CASSLEQGGSSSYNEQFF.